Listed below are T cell receptor beta chains from one sample, sequenced in a study of human T cells and chemical hapten exposure. TCRdb re-called the RACE reads through MiXCR, storing one row per CDR3 protein. Here the sample spans about 96,000 distinct CDR3 sequences, roughly a tenth being singletons. The sequencing here drew on whole blood, taken in connection with sensitization to the hapten diphenylcyclopropenone (DPC). These receptors originate from a woman aged 40 to 50 with alopecia areata. Some clones in this sample may be carry-over from other donors' samples. CDR3s include the opening cysteine and the closing phenylalanine or tryptophan. Fields, in order: D gene, J gene, clone size, V gene, CDR3 protein, CDR3 DNA. A D gene is named only where the DNA matches it firmly. A clone size is listed for some rows: how often the clone was seen (once, few, many), or a class if it is expanded.

d_call: .; j_call: TRBJ2-1; clone_size: few; v_call: TRBV2; cdr3_aa: CASSELGQAKVSEQFF; cdr3_nt: TGTGCCAGCAGTGAATTAGGGCAAGCCAAAGTTAGTGAGCAGTTCTTC
d_call: .; j_call: TRBJ2-6; clone_size: many; v_call: TRBV27; cdr3_aa: CASSSFGVLTF; cdr3_nt: TGTGCCAGCAGTTCCTTTGGGGTCCTGACTTTC
d_call: .; j_call: TRBJ1-2; clone_size: .; v_call: TRBV7-2; cdr3_aa: CASSLDANNYGYTF; cdr3_nt: TGTGCCAGCAGCTTAGATGCCAACAACTATGGCTACACCTTC
d_call: .; j_call: TRBJ2-1; clone_size: .; v_call: TRBV7-8; cdr3_aa: CASSLEVNNEQFF; cdr3_nt: TGTGCCAGCAGCTTAGAGGTGAACAATGAGCAGTTCTTC
d_call: .; j_call: TRBJ2-3; clone_size: few; v_call: TRBV7-6; cdr3_aa: CASSLGGLGFGSDTQYF; cdr3_nt: TGTGCCAGCAGCTTGGGTGGTTTAGGGTTCGGGTCAGATACGCAGTATTTT
d_call: TRBD2; j_call: TRBJ2-5; clone_size: .; v_call: TRBV9; cdr3_aa: CASSAGLAGVVETQYF; cdr3_nt: TGTGCCAGCAGCGCCGGACTAGCGGGAGTTGTCGAGACCCAGTACTTC
d_call: .; j_call: TRBJ2-3; clone_size: many; v_call: TRBV7-2; cdr3_aa: CASSLEARAGTQYF; cdr3_nt: TGTGCCAGCAGCTTAGAAGCGAGGGCAGGTACGCAGTATTTT
d_call: .; j_call: TRBJ2-2; clone_size: .; v_call: TRBV4-3; cdr3_aa: CASSQGRKGLSGLFF; cdr3_nt: TGCGCCAGCAGCCAAGGCCGGAAGGGCCTGTCTGGGCTGTTTTTT
d_call: .; j_call: TRBJ2-4; clone_size: many; v_call: TRBV21-1; cdr3_aa: CASSKARGGKNIQYF; cdr3_nt: TGTGCCAGCAGCAAAGCGCGAGGGGGTAAAAACATTCAGTACTTC
d_call: .; j_call: TRBJ2-3; clone_size: .; v_call: TRBV20-1; cdr3_aa: CSARSRYGADTQYF; cdr3_nt: TGCAGTGCTAGAAGCCGGTATGGGGCAGATACGCAGTATTTT
d_call: .; j_call: TRBJ1-3; clone_size: .; v_call: TRBV29-1; cdr3_aa: CSVLGLAGNTIYF; cdr3_nt: TGCAGCGTTTTGGGATTGGCAGGAAACACCATATATTTT
d_call: .; j_call: TRBJ1-2; clone_size: many; v_call: TRBV4-1; cdr3_aa: CASSQETQSNYGYTF; cdr3_nt: TGCGCCAGCAGCCAAGAGACACAGTCTAACTATGGCTACACCTTC
d_call: .; j_call: TRBJ2-1; clone_size: .; v_call: TRBV11-2; cdr3_aa: CASSFPPGEVSYNEQFF; cdr3_nt: TGTGCCAGCAGCTTCCCCCCCGGGGAAGTGTCCTACAATGAGCAGTTCTTC
d_call: .; j_call: TRBJ2-2; clone_size: .; v_call: TRBV20-1; cdr3_aa: CSASGGPGTGELFF; cdr3_nt: TGCAGTGCTAGCGGCGGGCCGGGAACCGGGGAGCTGTTTTTT
d_call: .; j_call: TRBJ1-1; clone_size: .; v_call: TRBV4-1; cdr3_aa: CASSLRDYTEAFF; cdr3_nt: TGCGCCAGCAGCCTTAGGGACTACACTGAAGCTTTCTTT
d_call: .; j_call: TRBJ2-1; clone_size: many; v_call: TRBV7-2; cdr3_aa: CASSSSTYNEQFF; cdr3_nt: TGTGCCAGCAGCTCCTCAACGTACAATGAGCAGTTCTTC
d_call: TRBD1; j_call: TRBJ2-7; clone_size: .; v_call: TRBV27; cdr3_aa: CASSLQGVWYEQYF; cdr3_nt: TGTGCCAGCAGTTTACAGGGGGTATGGTACGAGCAGTACTTC
d_call: .; j_call: TRBJ1-1; clone_size: .; v_call: TRBV5-1; cdr3_aa: CASSLARGGTEAFF; cdr3_nt: TGCGCCAGCAGCTTGGCCCGAGGCGGAACTGAAGCTTTCTTT
d_call: TRBD1; j_call: TRBJ1-2; clone_size: .; v_call: TRBV29-1; cdr3_aa: CSAWDSRSGGYTF; cdr3_nt: TGCAGCGCCTGGGACAGTCGGAGTGGCGGCTACACCTTC
d_call: TRBD1; j_call: TRBJ2-7; clone_size: few; v_call: TRBV5-4; cdr3_aa: CASSLSYRGAYEQYF; cdr3_nt: TGTGCCAGCAGCTTATCGTACAGGGGGGCCTACGAGCAGTACTTC
d_call: .; j_call: TRBJ2-1; clone_size: .; v_call: TRBV6-2/TRBV6-3; cdr3_aa: CASSYGGTEINEQFF; cdr3_nt: TGTGCCAGCAGTTACGGGGGCACAGAAATCAATGAGCAGTTCTTC
d_call: .; j_call: TRBJ2-7; clone_size: many; v_call: TRBV11-2; cdr3_aa: CASSLDLGYEQYF; cdr3_nt: TGTGCCAGCAGCTTAGATCTCGGCTACGAGCAGTACTTC
d_call: .; j_call: TRBJ2-6; clone_size: few; v_call: TRBV19; cdr3_aa: CASSIGSARNVLTF; cdr3_nt: TGTGCCAGTAGTATCGGGTCGGCTCGCAACGTCCTGACTTTC
d_call: .; j_call: TRBJ2-3; clone_size: many; v_call: TRBV24-1; cdr3_aa: CATSDYRSTDTQYF; cdr3_nt: TGTGCCACCAGTGACTATCGGAGCACAGATACGCAGTATTTT
d_call: .; j_call: TRBJ2-2; clone_size: many; v_call: TRBV7-7; cdr3_aa: CASSLSQSAGELFF; cdr3_nt: TGTGCTAGCAGCTTATCCCAGAGTGCCGGGGAGCTGTTTTTT
d_call: TRBD1; j_call: TRBJ2-6; clone_size: few; v_call: TRBV28; cdr3_aa: CASRRQGSGANVLTF; cdr3_nt: TGTGCCAGCAGACGACAGGGATCCGGGGCCAACGTCCTGACTTTC
d_call: .; j_call: TRBJ1-5; clone_size: .; v_call: TRBV7-2; cdr3_aa: CASSYTSYGNQPQHF; cdr3_nt: TGTGCCAGCAGCTATACCAGCTACGGCAATCAGCCCCAGCATTTT
d_call: .; j_call: TRBJ2-7; clone_size: .; v_call: TRBV6-2/TRBV6-3; cdr3_aa: CASSYATLGGHEQYF; cdr3_nt: TGTGCCAGCAGTTACGCCACCCTGGGCGGCCACGAGCAGTACTTC
d_call: .; j_call: TRBJ2-5; clone_size: many; v_call: TRBV6-6; cdr3_aa: CASSRSKETQYF; cdr3_nt: TGTGCCAGCAGCCGATCGAAAGAGACCCAGTACTTC
d_call: .; j_call: TRBJ2-7; clone_size: .; v_call: TRBV20-1; cdr3_aa: CSASKIGFYEQYF; cdr3_nt: TGCAGTGCTAGTAAAATAGGGTTCTACGAGCAGTACTTC
d_call: TRBD2; j_call: TRBJ2-7; clone_size: many; v_call: TRBV24-1; cdr3_aa: CATSAPGLAGSGYEQYF; cdr3_nt: TGTGCCACCAGTGCCCCGGGACTAGCGGGAAGCGGGTACGAGCAGTACTTC
d_call: TRBD2; j_call: TRBJ2-5; clone_size: many; v_call: TRBV29-1; cdr3_aa: CSVVIAGETQYF; cdr3_nt: TGCAGCGTTGTGATAGCGGGGGAGACCCAGTACTTC
d_call: TRBD2; j_call: TRBJ2-1; clone_size: few; v_call: TRBV19; cdr3_aa: CASSIFGTSGSFYNEQFF; cdr3_nt: TGTGCCAGTAGTATATTCGGCACTAGCGGGAGCTTCTACAATGAGCAGTTCTTC
d_call: .; j_call: TRBJ2-1; clone_size: .; v_call: TRBV6-2/TRBV6-3; cdr3_aa: CASSYRSGGRNEQFF; cdr3_nt: TGTGCCAGCAGTTACAGGAGTGGGGGCCGCAATGAGCAGTTCTTC